This TCR beta chain was identified during a study of regulatory dendritic cells for organ transplantation. General study findings and limits: The most alloreactive TCR clonotypes were found in resting memory CD8+ cells. Memory T cells were less diverse than naive, with memory CD8+ most oligoclonal. Memory CD8+ clonal expansion seemed more limited with regulatory than mature dendritic cells.

In the case of this clone: Antigen specificity is unknown.

Germline V gene sequence: CDR1 SGDLS, CDR2 YYNGEE. This CDR3 has 15 amino acids. With V trimmed by 0 bases and J by 6 bases, 5 bases remained unmatched. Naive CD45RA+ and memory CD45RO+ CD4+ or CD8+ T cells were FACS-sorted. Measured with immunoSEQ multiplex PCR; TCRdb has only the in-frame clones, and not every one. The table lists tens of thousands of clones, approximately 86% of them singletons. This receptor was obtained from a human donor in good health. The V gene is TRBV9, the J gene TRBJ2-2; TRBD1 aligns across 7 bases. The source material was naive CD8+ T cells from blood. Subset described: CD45RA+ naive T cells. This CDR3 is CASSVVEGAAGELFF. Here the CDR3 DNA reads TGTGCCAGCAGCGTAGTAGAGGGGGCGGCCGGGGAGCTGTTTTTT. The variable domain in full, completed from reference TRBV9 and TRBJ2-2, reads DSGVTQTPKHLITATGQRVTLRCSPRSGDLSVYWYQQSLDQGLQFLIQYYNGEERAKGNILERFSAQQFPDLHSELNLSSLELGDSALYFCASSVVEGAAGELFFGEGSRLTVL.